Presented here are 32 T cell receptor beta chains from one specimen sequenced in a study of Graves' ophthalmopathy and Graves' hyperthyroidism. The sequenced template was RNA, covering the TCR beta CDR3 region. Second-round multiplex PCR came after first-round RT-PCR with HTBI primers. TCRdb used MiXCR to reprocess the multiplex PCR reads, holding one entry per CDR3 protein. The sample lists about 700,000 distinct CDR3 sequences; 35% to 50% were seen once. What was sequenced was peripheral blood. The receptors were gathered from an adult man with Graves' ophthalmopathy.

The chain uses TRBV7-9 and TRBJ1-1; tentative D call: TRBD1 (5 bases). The ends were cut back, 3 bases at V and 4 bases at J, with 12 bases in the middle. The CDR3 consists of 14 residues. Germline V gene data show CDR1 as SEHNR and CDR2 as FQNEAQ (reference sequence). The DNA of the CDR3 is TGTGCCAGCAGCTTTTTCGGGGCAGGCACTGAAGCTTTCTTT. It codes for CASSFFGAGTEAFF.

A word on this clonotype: The germline gene is not matched at one end of the junction; a read error may be the cause. The CDR3 here is CTSSYTEGQGFFQPQHF. The CDR3 bases are TGCACCAGCAGTTACACCGAAGGACAGGGGTTTTTTCAGCCCCAGCATTTT. This chain connects TRBV6-6 to TRBJ1-5; 9 nucleotides line up with TRBD1. Germline values: CDR1 MNHNY, CDR2 SVGAGI (reference sequence). The CDR3 has 17 amino acids.

The chain uses TRBV19 and TRBJ2-5, with 10 bases identical to TRBD2. Germline V gives CDR1 LNHDA, CDR2 SQIVND (reference sequence). With 5 bases clipped from V and 5 bases from J, the junction kept 11 bases outside the gene matches. The CDR3 spans 16 residues. CDR3 nucleotide sequence: TGTGCCAGTAGTCGGCCTAGCGGGAGACCCATGGAGACCCAGTACTTC. It encodes CASSRPSGRPMETQYF.

This clonotype was counted only a few times. The chain has TRBV7-9 and TRBJ2-2; D might be TRBD1 or TRBD2, each matching 5 bases. CDR1 is SEHNR and CDR2 is FQNEAQ in the germline V gene (reference sequence). Trimming left V 5 bases short and J 7 bases short, with 20 bases between. CDR3 length: 16 amino acids. The CDR3 nucleotides read TGTGCCAGCAGCCCCCCCCGGGACGGGTGGCTCGGGGAGCTGTTTTTT. Translating it yields CASSPPRDGWLGELFF.

This clonotype was picked up a small number of times. This chain joins TRBV7-8 and TRBJ2-1, with D possibly TRBD1 on 6 matching bases. The CDR3 loop spans 14 amino acids. CDR1 and CDR2 from the germline V gene are SGHVS and FQNEAQ. V was cut by 5 bases and J by 5 bases, with 13 bases left in between. The CDR3 here is CASSSFTGNNEQFF. The CDR3 DNA reads TGTGCCAGCAGCAGTTTCACAGGGAACAATGAGCAGTTCTTC.

This clonotype was found a few times. The gene calls are TRBV7-9 and TRBJ2-7, with D perhaps given as TRBD1 or TRBD2 (5 bases each). The CDR3 consists of 16 residues. The germline V and J ends were trimmed by 1 base and 5 bases, with 18 bases remaining between them. Germline V gene lookup returns CDR1 SEHNR and CDR2 FQNEAQ (reference sequence). This chain's CDR3 is CASSLVWGKGYHEQYF. As DNA, the CDR3 is TGTGCCAGCAGCTTAGTCTGGGGGAAGGGATACCACGAGCAGTACTTC.

Only one count was recorded for this clonotype. Because the CDR3 is missing its conserved closing phenylalanine or tryptophan, this is likely a read error. The J gene is TRBJ2-7, the V gene TRBV3-1, with 13 positions matching TRBD2. With V trimmed by 6 bases and J by 3 bases, 2 bases remained unmatched. There are 14 residues in the CDR3. CDR1 is LGHDT and CDR2 is YNNKEL in the germline V gene (reference sequence). The CDR3 nucleotides read TGTGCCAGCAGACGGACTAGCGGGAGCTACGAGCAGTACTGC. Translating it yields CASRRTSGSYEQYC.

As to this clonotype: The junction departs from germline at one end; a sequencing error may be responsible. The rearrangement links TRBV24-1 to TRBJ2-7, with D possibly being TRBD2 (5 bases). There are 13 residues in the CDR3. Germline V CDR1 and CDR2: KGHDR, SFDVKD. Here the CDR3 DNA reads TGTGCCACCAGTGACAGAACCACCGGGGAGCTGTACTTC. This translates into CATSDRTTGELYF.

This clonotype was seen many times. The gene calls are TRBV12-3 or TRBV12-4 and TRBJ1-2, with D unresolved. V shed 3 bases and J shed 6 bases, with 8 bases lying between them. This CDR3 comprises 12 residues. CDR3 sequence reads: CASSLNSNGYTF. The CDR3 DNA sequence: TGTGCCAGCAGTTTGAACAGCAATGGCTACACCTTC.

J is TRBJ1-1 and V is TRBV29-1; D gene ambiguous. This CDR3 spans 12 amino acids. CDR1 and CDR2 (germline): SQVTM, ANQGSEA. Trimming removed 6 bases at V and 0 bases at J, with 8 bases between. Here the CDR3 reads CSVDVLNTEAFF. DNA of the CDR3: TGCAGCGTAGATGTGCTGAACACTGAAGCTTTCTTT.

This clonotype came up once. No conserved phenylalanine or tryptophan ends this CDR3, so it is likely a read error. The rearrangement joins TRBV24-1 to TRBJ2-7; tentatively, D is TRBD1 or TRBD2 (5 bases each). This CDR3 has 14 residues. CDR1 KGHDR and CDR2 SFDVKD come from the germline V gene. V was shortened by 10 bases and J by 2 bases, with 17 bases between the two germline ends. The CDR3 DNA reads TGTGCCACTCTCAGGGAAGCGGCAACCTACGAGCAGTACCTC. Its translation: CATLREAATYEQYL.

The V and J genes are TRBV2 and TRBJ1-5; the D gene is possibly TRBD1 (5 bases). Germline CDR1 SNHLY, CDR2 FYNNEI. The CDR3 contains 15 residues. Deletions cut 6 bases from V and 0 bases from J, with 12 bases between. The CDR3 reads CASRPGPYSNQPQHF. The DNA of the CDR3 is TGTGCCAGCAGGCCGGGACCGTATAGCAATCAGCCCCAGCATTTT.

This clonotype was observed a few times. The J gene is TRBJ2-7, the V gene TRBV5-5, with 10 nucleotides matching TRBD1. The V gene end was trimmed by 4 bases and the J gene end by 5 bases; junction bases not matched to a gene: 6. Germline V gives CDR1 SGHKS, CDR2 YYEKEE (reference sequence). The CDR3 runs 14 residues. The CDR3 loop reads CASSRDRGRHEQYF. CDR3 bases: TGTGCCAGCAGCCGCGACAGGGGGCGGCACGAGCAGTACTTC.

This chain joins TRBV2 and TRBJ2-3; TRBD1 matches 11 bases. The CDR3 runs 12 residues. The junction had 2 bases not matched to a gene; V was cut back by 10 bases and J by 5 bases. The germline CDR1 and CDR2 sequences are SNHLY and FYNNEI. The CDR3 protein is CAKGQGEDTQYF. The CDR3 region has the DNA TGTGCCAAGGGACAGGGGGAAGATACGCAGTATTTT.

The gene calls are TRBV7-2 and TRBJ1-1; D may be TRBD1 (6 bases). From germline, CDR1 is SGHTA and CDR2 FQGNSA. V lost 5 bases, J lost 1 base, and 17 bases lay in between. The CDR3 extends over 16 amino acids. In DNA form, the CDR3 reads TGTGCCAGCAGCCTTTTATTCGGGGGCAGGAACACTGAAGCTTTCTTT. Its protein is CASSLLFGGRNTEAFF.

This clonotype was found many times. The V and J genes are TRBV7-6 and TRBJ2-5; weak D call: TRBD1 (6 bases). Germline-derived CDR1 and CDR2 are SGHVS and FNYEAQ. CDR3 length: 14 residues. V lost 5 bases and J lost 0, with 10 bases in between. The CDR3 reads CASSPRDNQETQYF. The CDR3 nucleotides read TGTGCCAGCAGCCCCCGGGACAACCAAGAGACCCAGTACTTC.

This clonotype was seen repeatedly, ten times or more. V gene TRBV3-1 combines with J gene TRBJ2-7; possibly TRBD1 or TRBD2 for D (5 bases each). The CDR3 spans 14 residues. The V gene's germline CDR1 is LGHDT and CDR2 YNNKEL (reference sequence). V gave up 3 bases and J gave up 0 bases, with 9 bases separating them. CDR3 residues: CASSQGPRSYEQYF. For the CDR3, the DNA is TGTGCCAGCAGCCAGGGACCCCGCTCCTACGAGCAGTACTTC.

The chain carries TRBV4-1 and TRBJ1-4, with 10 bases fitting TRBD1. J gave up 2 bases and V 3 bases, and 6 bases lay outside the gene matches. This CDR3 comprises 17 residues. The germline gives CDR1 MGHRA, CDR2 YSYEKL. In nucleotides, the CDR3 is TGCGCCAGCAGCCACAGACAGGGGGCGCGCACTAATGAAAAACTGTTTTTT. Amino acid sequence: CASSHRQGARTNEKLFF.

This clonotype was recorded at least ten times. The gene calls are TRBV24-1 and TRBJ1-2, with 8 bases fitting TRBD1. Germline trimming cut 4 bases from V and 0 bases from J; bases unmatched to any gene: 15. Per the germline V gene, CDR1 is KGHDR and CDR2 is SFDVKD. The CDR3 sequence is 19 residues long. CDR3 in amino acids: CATSDSGTGRIPSNYGYTF. In DNA, the CDR3 is TGTGCCACCAGTGACTCCGGGACAGGCCGAATTCCTTCTAACTATGGCTACACCTTC.

This clonotype was detected many times. V usage is TRBV29-1 and J usage is TRBJ2-7; 7 bases agree with TRBD2. The germline V gene has CDR1 SQVTM and CDR2 ANQGSEA. V trimming: 2 bases; J trimming: 4 bases; junction bases outside the gene matches: 5. The CDR3 loop spans 13 amino acids. CDR3 in amino acids: CSVEYGEGYEQYF. Here the CDR3 DNA reads TGCAGCGTTGAATACGGGGAGGGGTACGAGCAGTACTTC.

This clonotype was observed at least ten times. J is TRBJ1-5 and V is TRBV7-3; perhaps TRBD1 as D (5 bases). Germline V gene data show CDR1 as SGHTA and CDR2 as FQGTGA. Trimming pared 4 bases from V and 5 bases from J, leaving 15 bases between. The CDR3 length is 15 residues. CDR3 sequence reads: CASSSRWGGDQPQHF. In nucleotides, the CDR3 is TGTGCCAGCAGCTCCCGCTGGGGGGGGGATCAGCCCCAGCATTTT.

This clonotype was counted many times. The rearrangement uses TRBV19 and TRBJ1-5; perhaps TRBD1 as D (6 bases). Germline V gene sequence: CDR1 LNHDA, CDR2 SQIVND (reference sequence). The CDR3 totals 11 residues. V lost 5 bases, J lost 9 bases, and 8 bases lay in between. CDR3 residues: CASSQGPPQHF. The CDR3 DNA is TGTGCCAGTAGTCAGGGGCCGCCCCAGCATTTT.

The chain joins TRBV4-2 to TRBJ1-1; D is unresolved. Trimming cost V 0 bases and J 5 bases, with 13 bases left between them. CDR3 size: 15 residues. The germline CDR1 and CDR2 sequences are LGHNA and YNFKEQ. The CDR3 reads CASSQDPGLGTEAFF. The CDR3 nucleotides read TGTGCCAGCAGCCAAGACCCTGGGCTCGGGACTGAAGCTTTCTTT.

This clonotype has a count of ten or more. The chain has TRBV20-1 and TRBJ2-6; D not resolved. Germline V gene data show CDR1 as DFQATT and CDR2 as SNEGSKA (reference sequence). The CDR3 sequence is 15 residues long. V dropped 0 bases and J dropped 3 bases, with 9 bases sitting between them. The CDR3 region is CSARDTWVGANVLTF. The CDR3 DNA reads as TGCAGTGCTAGAGATACGTGGGTTGGGGCCAACGTCCTGACTTTC.

The sample holds a few counts of this clonotype. The rearrangement links TRBV9 to TRBJ2-2; 10 bases are shared with TRBD2. The CDR3 spans 16 residues. Germline CDR1 SGDLS, CDR2 YYNGEE. The V gene end was trimmed by 0 bases and the J gene end by 7 bases; junction bases not matched to a gene: 6. The CDR3 reads CASSVVGTSVVGELFF. As DNA, the CDR3 is TGTGCCAGCAGCGTAGTGGGGACTAGCGTGGTCGGGGAGCTGTTTTTT.

A remark on this clonotype: The conserved phenylalanine or tryptophan normally closing the CDR3 is absent here, so this likely arose from a read error. The J gene is TRBJ2-5, the V gene TRBV5-1; D not resolved. This CDR3 is 13 amino acids long. Germline V gene data show CDR1 as SGHRS and CDR2 as YFSETQ. V gave up 4 bases and J gave up 3 bases, with 10 bases separating them. The CDR3: CASSPEQKETQYV. CDR3 nucleotides: TGCGCCAGCAGCCCGGAACAGAAAGAGACCCAGTACGTC.

This clonotype was seen ten or more times. The chain uses TRBV12-3 or TRBV12-4 and TRBJ2-7; 10 nucleotides line up with TRBD2. The CDR3 totals 14 residues. J gave up 7 bases and V 6 bases, and 9 bases lay outside the gene matches. CDR3 DNA: TGTGCCAGCAGAGTAGCGGGAGGTATGAGGGAGCAGTACTTC. Translation: CASRVAGGMREQYF.

This clonotype has ten or more counts. The chain employs TRBV4-1 and TRBJ1-4, with a weak D call TRBD1 (5 bases). V lost 4 bases, J lost 7 bases, and 10 bases lay in between. Germline V gene data show CDR1 as MGHRA and CDR2 as YSYEKL. The CDR3 totals 13 residues. This chain's CDR3 is CASSRGSGEKLFF. The CDR3, as DNA: TGCGCCAGCAGCCGGGGGTCCGGTGAAAAACTGTTTTTT.

This clonotype occurred a few times. The rearrangement uses TRBV6-5 and TRBJ1-5, with unresolved D. The V end was cut by 4 bases, the J end by 4 bases, with 17 bases between. Germline V CDR1 and CDR2: MNHEY, SVGAGI. The CDR3 runs to 16 residues. The CDR3 is CASSLSPRVGNQPQHF. The CDR3 region has the DNA TGTGCCAGCAGTTTGTCTCCGAGGGTGGGGAATCAGCCCCAGCATTTT.

V is TRBV9 and J is TRBJ2-7, with D possibly being TRBD2 (6 bases). CDR3 length equals 14 residues. Trimming shortened V by 4 bases and J by 6 bases, and 17 bases separated the two germline ends. Per the germline V gene, CDR1 is SGDLS and CDR2 is YYNGEE. The CDR3 coding sequence is TGTGCCAGCAGCCAAGGCGGGAATACGGGCGAGCAGTACTTC. This codes for CASSQGGNTGEQYF.

This clonotype was recorded at least ten times. The V call is TRBV7-2, the J call TRBJ1-1; D gene unclear. Germline V CDR1 and CDR2: SGHTA, FQGNSA. This CDR3 has 16 residues. Trimming stripped 1 base from V and 0 bases from J, with 12 bases between. The CDR3 DNA reads TGTGCCAGCAGCTTAGATCGACGCCGCGTGAACACTGAAGCTTTCTTT. It translates to CASSLDRRRVNTEAFF.

In the case of this clonotype: A much more abundant neighbour one base away suggests this may be a read error. The chain carries TRBV5-5 and TRBJ2-7; D might be TRBD1 or TRBD2, each matching 5 bases. The germline gives CDR1 SGHKS, CDR2 YYEKEE (reference sequence). Trimming removed 4 bases at V and 4 bases at J, with 12 bases between. CDR3 length equals 13 residues. CDR3 nucleotides: TGTGCCAGCAGCAGGGACCCCTATTACGAGCAGTACTTC. The encoded protein is CASSRDPYYEQYF.